These 27 T cell receptor beta chains were sequenced from one sample in a study of OX40 agonist ivuxolimab in advanced cancers. Produced via immunoSEQ multiplex PCR; TCRdb's table is partial and in-frame only. The table lists about 69,000 clones, approximately 93% of them singletons. The source material was CD4+ or CD8+ T cells sorted from blood, sampled in a trial of the OX40 agonist ivuxolimab. The origin of the receptors is an adult with an advanced solid tumor such as melanoma, head and neck, liver or kidney cancer.

The chain combines TRBV5-6 with TRBJ1-5, with D perhaps matching TRBD1 (5 bases). V was shortened by 4 bases and J by 3 bases, with 14 bases between the two germline ends. The V gene's germline CDR1 is SGHDT and CDR2 YYEEEE. CDR3 length: 15 residues. The CDR3 loop is CASSRSDRPNQPQHF. The CDR3 DNA follows: TGTGCCAGCAGCAGATCAGACAGACCCAATCAGCCCCAGCATTTT.

The chain couples TRBV14 to TRBJ2-3; 10 bases are a match to TRBD2. CDR3 length equals 16 residues. The germline CDR1 and CDR2 sequences are SGHDN and FVKESK. V was clipped by 4 bases and J by 0 bases; unmatched bases: 4. The CDR3: CASSPPGLASTDTQYF. The DNA for the CDR3 is TGTGCCAGCAGCCCCCCGGGACTAGCGAGCACAGATACGCAGTATTTT.

Written as DNA, the CDR3 is TGTGCCAGCAGCCCAGGACAGAGGGTCACTGAAGCTTTCTTT. Its protein is CASSPGQRVTEAFF. The chain uses TRBV5-4 and TRBJ1-1; tentative D call: TRBD1 (6 bases). CDR1 and CDR2 (germline): SGHNT, YYREEE (reference sequence). Trimming shortened V by 4 bases and J by 4 bases, and 14 bases separated the two germline ends. This CDR3 spans 14 amino acids.

The V gene is TRBV7-2, the J gene TRBJ2-5; the D is unclear. The ends were cut back, 2 bases at V and 5 bases at J, with 9 bases in the middle. This CDR3 region has 13 residues. Per the germline V gene, CDR1 is SGHTA and CDR2 is FQGNSA. CDR3 loop: CASSLRSRETQYF. In DNA, the CDR3 is TGTGCCAGCAGCTTAAGGAGTCGGGAGACCCAGTACTTC. The full variable domain, in which reference TRBV7-2 and TRBJ2-5 provide the parts outside the CDR3, is GAGVSQSPSNKVTEKGKDVELRCDPISGHTALYWYRQSLGQGLEFLIYFQGNSAPDKSGLPSDRFSAERTGGSVSTLTIQRTQQEDSAVYLCASSLRSRETQYFGPGTRLLVL.

The sample holds one count of this clone. CDR3: CASRLELNTEAFF. Written as DNA, the CDR3 is TGCGCCAGCAGACTAGAGCTGAACACTGAAGCTTTCTTT. The chain has TRBV5-1 and TRBJ1-1; no firm D call. Trimming left V 5 bases short and J 0 bases short, with 8 bases between. This CDR3 is 13 amino acids long. Germline V lookup: CDR1 SGHRS, CDR2 YFSETQ.

The genes are TRBV6-1 and TRBJ1-5; D is unclear. The V and J ends lost 6 bases and 6 bases respectively, with 9 bases between them. Germline V lookup: CDR1 MNHNS, CDR2 SASEGT. This CDR3 is built from 12 residues. The CDR3 protein is CASRAGVQPQHF. The CDR3 nucleotides are TGTGCCAGCAGAGCCGGTGTTCAGCCCCAGCATTTT.

This clone was observed a few times. This chain connects TRBV5-5 to TRBJ1-5, with unresolved D. Trimming stripped 4 bases from V and 5 bases from J, with 13 bases between. The CDR3 is made up of 14 amino acids. Germline V gene sequence: CDR1 SGHKS, CDR2 YYEKEE (reference sequence). The CDR3 nucleotides are TGTGCCAGCAGCGCCGTAGGGTCCGATCAGCCCCAGCATTTT. It specifies CASSAVGSDQPQHF. The complete variable domain, with remaining parts taken from reference TRBV5-5 and TRBJ1-5, reads DAGVTQSPTHLIKTRGQQVTLRCSPISGHKSVSWYQQVLGQGPQFIFQYYEKEERGRGNFPDRFSARQFPNYSSELNVNALLLGDSALYLCASSAVGSDQPQHFGDGTRLSIL.

The CDR3 coding sequence is TGTGCCAGTAGTCCAATCGTTTCTGGGGCCAACGTCCTGACTTTC. Protein product: CASSPIVSGANVLTF. The rearrangement joins TRBV19 to TRBJ2-6, with D unclear. Trimming pared 5 bases from V and 1 base from J, leaving 9 bases between. The CDR3 is 15 residues long. Per germline, CDR1 LNHDA and CDR2 SQIVND (reference sequence).

V and J are TRBV5-1 and TRBJ1-4; no definite D call. This CDR3 has 15 residues. Germline V gives CDR1 SGHRS, CDR2 YFSETQ. V gave up 4 bases and J gave up 0 bases, with 10 bases separating them. CDR3: CASSLPSTTNEKLFF. CDR3 coding DNA: TGCGCCAGCAGCCTGCCTTCTACAACTAATGAAAAACTGTTTTTT.

The V gene is TRBV18, the J gene TRBJ2-1; 8 nucleotides align to TRBD2. Germline V CDR1 and CDR2: KGHSH, LQKENI. CDR3 length equals 16 residues. The ends lost 0 bases at V and 9 bases at J; junction bases unmatched: 10. CDR3 residues: CASSPPGTRELSEQFF. The CDR3 DNA follows: TGTGCCAGCTCACCACCCGGGACTAGGGAACTTAGTGAGCAGTTCTTC.

This chain uses TRBV28 with TRBJ2-1; perhaps TRBD1 as D (5 bases). V dropped 3 bases and J dropped 7 bases, with 13 bases sitting between them. The CDR3 extends over 14 amino acids. The germline CDR1 and CDR2 sequences are MDHEN and SYDVKM. The CDR3 loop is CASSLSWGANEQFF. The CDR3 DNA sequence: TGTGCCAGCAGTTTGAGTTGGGGCGCGAATGAGCAGTTCTTC.

This sequence joins TRBV5-8 and TRBJ1-1, with D uncertain. V lost 3 bases to trimming and J lost 4 bases, with 16 bases between them. The CDR3 is made up of 15 amino acids. CDR1 SGHTS and CDR2 YDEGEE come from the germline V gene. CDR3 in amino acids: CASSSRAREGTEAFF. For the CDR3, the DNA is TGTGCCAGCAGCTCTCGGGCCCGGGAGGGCACTGAAGCTTTCTTT.

A single count supports this clone. The chain combines TRBV19 with TRBJ1-5, with D perhaps matching TRBD1 (5 bases). Germline V lookup: CDR1 LNHDA, CDR2 SQIVND (reference sequence). The CDR3 has 13 amino acids. V was clipped by 5 bases and J by 7 bases, with 12 bases between them. The CDR3 here is CASSPGREQPQHF. In DNA, the CDR3 is TGTGCCAGTAGTCCAGGGAGAGAGCAGCCCCAGCATTTT.

The chain employs TRBV27 and TRBJ1-3, with D perhaps TRBD1 (6 bases). The CDR3 is made up of 15 amino acids. CDR1 is MNHEY, CDR2 SMNVEV, per germline (reference sequence). Trimming pared 7 bases from V and 2 bases from J, leaving 15 bases between. CDR3 in amino acids: CASTQRAGAGNTIYF. The CDR3 region has the DNA TGTGCCAGCACCCAACGGGCAGGGGCTGGAAACACCATATATTTT.

The chain combines TRBV5-1 with TRBJ1-2; no clear D. The V end was cut by 0 bases, the J end by 8 bases, with 17 bases between. This CDR3 region has 15 residues. In germline, CDR1 is SGHRS, CDR2 YFSETQ. As DNA, the CDR3 is TGCGCCAGCAGCTTGGAGGCAGGCCAGAACGGGGGCTACACCTTC. This encodes CASSLEAGQNGGYTF.

The V and J genes are TRBV7-8 and TRBJ2-3; TRBD1 agrees at 9 bases. The CDR3 runs 16 residues. CDR1 is SGHVS and CDR2 is FQNEAQ in the germline V gene. Germline trimming cut 1 base from V and 6 bases from J; bases unmatched to any gene: 8. CDR3 in DNA: TGTGCCAGCAGCTTAGGCTTAACAGGGGGCCCCGATACGCAGTATTTT. It specifies CASSLGLTGGPDTQYF.

The chain employs TRBV30 and TRBJ1-3, with unresolved D. The germline V gene has CDR1 GTSNPN and CDR2 SVGIG (reference sequence). The CDR3 sequence is 15 residues long. The V end was cut by 3 bases, the J end by 0 bases, with 12 bases between. For the CDR3, the DNA is TGTGCCTGGAGCTTAGGCGATTACTCTGGAAACACCATATATTTT. Translating gives CAWSLGDYSGNTIYF.

The sample holds one count of this clone. The chain uses TRBV10-2 and TRBJ2-3; 8 nucleotides align to TRBD2. The CDR3 runs 15 residues. Germline trimming cut 2 bases from V and 2 bases from J; bases unmatched to any gene: 3. CDR1 is WSHSY and CDR2 is SAAADI in the germline V gene. CDR3 nucleotides: TGCGCCAGCAGTGAGGCGGGGGGCTCCACAGATACGCAGTATTTT. Translated, it gives CASSEAGGSTDTQYF.

The chain employs TRBV7-9 and TRBJ2-7; D may be TRBD2 (6 bases). V dropped 5 bases and J dropped 4 bases, with 21 bases sitting between them. CDR1 and CDR2 (germline): SEHNR, FQNEAQ (reference sequence). The CDR3 length is 16 residues. DNA of the CDR3: TGTGCCAGCAGCCAAGATCCGGGGAGGACGGGGTACGAGCAGTACTTC. As protein: CASSQDPGRTGYEQYF.

On this clone itself: The sample has other DNA sequences that encode this CDR3 too. The CDR3 DNA reads as TGTGCCAGCAGTTACCGGACGGCTAACACTGAAGCTTTCTTT. This codes for CASSYRTANTEAFF. The V and J genes are TRBV6-5 and TRBJ1-1; D gene ambiguous. Deletions cut 2 bases from V and 2 bases from J, with 9 bases between. The CDR3 has 14 residues. From germline, CDR1 is MNHEY and CDR2 SVGAGI.

The chain joins TRBV25-1 to TRBJ2-7, with 9 bases fitting TRBD2. CDR3 length: 15 residues. Germline V gene data show CDR1 as MGHDK and CDR2 as SYGVNS. Losses at the gene ends were 3 bases for V and 1 base for J; bases not matched to a gene: 4. The CDR3 loop reads CASSDPSGRSYEQYF. The CDR3 DNA reads TGTGCCAGCAGTGATCCCAGCGGGAGGTCCTACGAGCAGTACTTC.

In DNA form, the CDR3 reads TGTGCCAGTAGTATTTCCTTGGGCGGGAGGGTGCCCGGGGAGCTGTTTTTT. Protein sequence: CASSISLGGRVPGELFF. The rearrangement joins TRBV19 to TRBJ2-2; 9 bases line up with TRBD2. There are 17 residues in the CDR3. Germline V lookup: CDR1 LNHDA, CDR2 SQIVND (reference sequence). V was pared by 3 bases and J by 6 bases, with 11 bases of the junction left unmatched. Complete variable domain (other parts from reference TRBV19 and TRBJ2-2): DGGITQSPKYLFRKEGQNVTLSCEQNLNHDAMYWYRQDPGQGLRLIYYSQIVNDFQKGDIAEGYSVSREKKESFPLTVTSAQKNPTAFYLCASSISLGGRVPGELFFGEGSRLTVL.

The chain couples TRBV19 to TRBJ1-3; no firm D call. V was clipped by 4 bases and J by 5 bases, with 0 bases between them. The length of the CDR3 is 10 residues. CDR1 is LNHDA, CDR2 SQIVND, per germline (reference sequence). This chain's CDR3 is CASSRNTIYF. CDR3 in DNA: TGTGCCAGTAGTAGAAACACCATATATTTT.

In its sample, this clone was seen a few times. The chain couples TRBV14 to TRBJ1-2; maybe TRBD1 (6 bases). V lost 5 bases and J lost 0, with 10 bases in between. The CDR3 has 14 residues. Germline V gene lookup returns CDR1 SGHDN and CDR2 FVKESK. The CDR3 sequence is CASSFDRTNYGYTF. CDR3 coding DNA: TGTGCCAGCAGCTTCGACAGGACTAACTATGGCTACACCTTC. The entire variable domain, with the rest obtained from reference TRBV14 and TRBJ1-2, is as follows: EAGVTQFPSHSVIEKGQTVTLRCDPISGHDNLYWYRRVMGKEIKFLLHFVKESKQDESGMPNNRFLAERTGGTYSTLKVQPAELEDSGVYFCASSFDRTNYGYTFGSGTRLTVV.

The genes are TRBV19 and TRBJ2-1, with TRBD2 matching 11 bases. Unmatched junction bases numbered 11, after V lost 7 bases and J lost 9 bases. Germline-derived CDR1 and CDR2 are LNHDA and SQIVND (reference sequence). CDR3 length: 15 amino acids. The CDR3 spells CASNVAGGPISEQFF. The CDR3 coding sequence is TGTGCCAGTAACGTAGCGGGAGGGCCCATCAGTGAGCAGTTCTTC.

This chain uses TRBV5-1 with TRBJ2-3, with a tentative D call TRBD2 (6 bases). Germline V gene data show CDR1 as SGHRS and CDR2 as YFSETQ. V was trimmed by 3 bases and J by 4 bases, leaving 15 bases between them. This CDR3 has 15 residues. CDR3 in amino acids: CASSSNPGTSDTQYF. The CDR3 DNA is TGCGCCAGCAGCTCGAACCCCGGGACTTCAGATACGCAGTATTTT.

The CDR3 is CSAKWNTEAFF. DNA for the CDR3: TGCAGTGCTAAATGGAACACTGAAGCTTTCTTT. The genes are TRBV20-1 and TRBJ1-1; D is uncertain. CDR1 is DFQATT, CDR2 SNEGSKA, per germline (reference sequence). V was cut by 4 bases and J by 1 base, with 4 bases left in between. The CDR3 runs to 11 residues.